These T cell receptor beta chains were read from a single sample in a study of T cells in Graves' hyperthyroidism and ophthalmopathy. MiXCR was run by TCRdb on the multiplex PCR reads, yielding one entry per CDR3 protein. The sample lists under 400,000 distinct CDR3 sequences, under 25% occurring once. The material sequenced was blood. These receptors originate from a woman in her forties or fifties with Graves' hyperthyroidism. Both conserved end residues are part of each CDR3. A D gene is named only where the DNA matches it firmly. Clone size is given for some rows only: seen once, a few or many times, or a class if the clone is expanded.

.	TRBD1	TRBV6-1	TRBJ2-5	15	CASSATTGSQETQYF	TGTGCCAGCAGTGCGACGACAGGGTCGCAAGAGACCCAGTACTTC
many	TRBD1	TRBV29-1	TRBJ1-5	11	CSVLDRGRKHF	TGCAGCGTACTCGACAGGGGGCGGAAACATTTT
many	TRBD2	TRBV7-3	TRBJ2-1	16	CASSLNPSGAHNEQFF	TGTGCCAGCAGCTTAAATCCTAGCGGAGCTCACAATGAGCAGTTCTTC
few	TRBD2	TRBV18	TRBJ2-2	14	CATETSGATGELFF	TGTGCCACCGAGACTAGCGGGGCCACCGGGGAGCTGTTTTTT
.	.	TRBV2	TRBJ1-1	14	CASRVGSANTEAFF	TGTGCCAGCAGGGTGGGGAGCGCGAACACTGAAGCTTTCTTT
.	.	TRBV9	TRBJ1-1	12	CASSVGGDEAFF	TGTGCCAGCAGCGTAGGGGGGGATGAAGCTTTCTTT
.	TRBD1	TRBV2	TRBJ1-5	15	CASQEQGAVNQPQHF	TGTGCCAGCCAAGAACAGGGGGCCGTCAATCAGCCCCAGCATTTT
many	.	TRBV5-6	TRBJ2-5	14	CASSYGSGGETQYF	TGTGCCAGCAGTTACGGGAGTGGTGGCGAGACCCAGTACTTC
.	TRBD2	TRBV2	TRBJ2-3	15	CASGTSGSSTDTQYF	TGTGCCAGCGGGACTAGCGGGAGTAGCACAGATACGCAGTATTTT
.	.	TRBV5-1	TRBJ1-3	17	CASSLVPSLRSGNTIYF	TGCGCCAGCAGCTTGGTCCCTAGTTTAAGGTCTGGAAACACCATATATTTT
many	TRBD1	TRBV12-5	TRBJ2-2	17	CASGLALTGVGTGELFF	TGTGCTAGTGGTTTGGCCCTGACAGGGGTTGGCACCGGGGAGCTGTTTTTT
many	.	TRBV11-3	TRBJ2-2	15	CASSGRQTNTGELFF	TGTGCCAGCAGCGGGAGGCAGACGAACACCGGGGAGCTGTTTTTT
many	TRBD1	TRBV20-1	TRBJ2-7	15	CSARGQGAPNYEQYF	TGCAGTGCTAGGGGACAGGGGGCGCCCAATTACGAGCAGTACTTC
few	TRBD1	TRBV6-1	TRBJ1-6	13	CASVGQGGSPLHF	TGTGCCAGCGTCGGACAGGGTGGTTCACCCCTCCACTTT
few	.	TRBV11-2	TRBJ2-5	16	CASTSRLGTGQETQYF	TGTGCCAGCACCTCCCGCTTGGGGACTGGGCAAGAGACCCAGTACTTC
many	.	TRBV30	TRBJ2-3	14	CAWSETTSTDTQYF	TGTGCCTGGAGTGAGACTACTAGCACAGATACGCAGTATTTT
many	.	TRBV9	TRBJ1-1	13	CASSVASNTEAFF	TGTGCCAGCAGCGTAGCCTCAAACACTGAAGCTTTCTTT
many	TRBD2	TRBV28	TRBJ2-1	17	CASTGVGSGRGYNEQFF	TGTGCCAGCACCGGAGTTGGTAGCGGGAGAGGCTACAATGAGCAGTTCTTC
.	TRBD2	TRBV4-1	TRBJ2-1	15	CASGSGGQFQETQFF	TGCGCCAGCGGTAGCGGGGGGCAATTCCAAGAGACCCAGTTCTTC
few	.	TRBV2	TRBJ2-2	14	CASSELWGTGELFF	TGTGCCAGCAGTGAATTGTGGGGGACCGGGGAGCTGTTTTTT
many	TRBD1	TRBV9	TRBJ2-1	15	CASSVVGQGYNEQFF	TGTGCCAGCAGCGTAGTAGGACAGGGATACAATGAGCAGTTCTTC
few	TRBD2	TRBV25-1	TRBJ2-5	17	CASSEWTGGSYGETQYF	TGTGCCAGCAGTGAATGGACGGGAGGGTCATACGGTGAGACCCAGTACTTC